The sequence of this TCR beta chain was determined in a study of CD8 T cells in ankylosing spondylitis. Trimming cost V 0 bases and J 6 bases, with 14 bases left between them. The CDR3 is 15 amino acids. CDR1 is LGHDT and CDR2 is YNNKEL in the germline V gene (reference sequence). TCRdb reprocessed the 5' RACE reads with MiXCR, giving one entry per CDR3 protein. Of roughly 220,000 distinct CDR3 sequences listed, roughly 10% are singletons. This clonotype was seen repeatedly, ten times or more. Sequencing was carried out using blood, either unsorted or a sorted T cell fraction (not recorded which). This chain links TRBV3-1 with TRBJ1-2; D remains ambiguous. The receptor was isolated from a male donor with ankylosing spondylitis or in good health (not recorded which). CDR3 coding DNA: TGTGCCAGCAGCCAAGATCTCTCCAGGTCCAATGGCTACACCTTC. Translated, it gives CASSQDLSRSNGYTF.